Below, 14 T cell receptor beta chains from the same sample are listed, as sequenced in a study of PD-1 blockade in classical Hodgkin lymphoma. Time point indicated: cycle 4 day 1 (C4D1), after around six weeks of nivolumab. In every patient, relapse followed autologous stem cell transplantation, while exposure to brentuximab vedotin differed. Magnetic negative selection purified CD4+ T cells from thawed PBMCs. Measured with immunoSEQ multiplex PCR; TCRdb has only the in-frame clones, and not every one. The sample gives roughly 30,000 clones, less than 85% of which show up once; 0.5% to 0.7% is in the top ten. Source: CD4+ T cells from blood, taken before the fourth cycle of nivolumab. The receptors were gathered from a human donor with classical Hodgkin lymphoma.

The V and J genes are TRBV4-1 and TRBJ2-2, with a tentative D call TRBD1 (6 bases). The germline V and J ends were trimmed by 4 bases and 1 base, with 22 bases remaining between them. Germline V lookup: CDR1 MGHRA, CDR2 YSYEKL. CDR3 length: 19 residues. CDR3 in DNA: TGCGCCAGCAGCCGCAACTCCGGGGTGGGGGCCGAGAACACCGGGGAGCTGTTTTTT. Amino acid sequence: CASSRNSGVGAENTGELFF.

In its sample, this clone ranks as medium-sized. The chain links TRBV19 to TRBJ1-6; the D is unclear. The CDR3 consists of 16 residues. V was shortened by 7 bases and J by 10 bases, with 23 bases between the two germline ends. Germline CDR1 LNHDA, CDR2 SQIVND (reference sequence). CDR3 DNA sequence: TGTGCCAGTACCTTGGACTTGATGGAAGCGAGCTCACCCCTCCACTTT. It yields the protein CASTLDLMEASSPLHF.

This clone was observed a handful of times. This chain joins TRBV7-2 and TRBJ1-2; 8 nucleotides align to TRBD1. The CDR3 spans 13 residues. Trimming took 8 bases from V and 5 from J; bases not matched to a gene: 7. CDR1 is SGHTA and CDR2 is FQGNSA in the germline V gene. DNA for the CDR3: TGTGCCAGCCGGATAACAGGGGGTTATGGCTACACCTTC. Its protein product is CASRITGGYGYTF.

The CDR3 loop reads CASSLAPGGTYEQYF. Here the CDR3 DNA reads TGCGCCAGCAGCTTGGCCCCCGGGGGGACCTACGAGCAGTACTTC. The chain joins TRBV5-1 to TRBJ2-7; 7 bases are shared with TRBD2. V shed 0 bases and J 2 bases; nucleotides not matched to a gene: 5. CDR1 and CDR2 from the germline V gene are SGHRS and YFSETQ. CDR3 length: 15 amino acids.

V usage is TRBV6-6 and J usage is TRBJ2-2, with 11 positions matching TRBD2. V lost 5 bases and J lost 5; bases outside the gene matches: 7. The CDR3 runs to 16 residues. Germline values: CDR1 MNHNY, CDR2 SVGAGI (reference sequence). This CDR3 reads CASSIPGLAVTGELFF. The CDR3 DNA reads TGTGCCAGCAGTATTCCGGGACTAGCGGTAACCGGGGAGCTGTTTTTT.

The chain links TRBV6-1 to TRBJ1-5; D call uncertain. This CDR3 comprises 14 residues. Germline V gives CDR1 MNHNS, CDR2 SASEGT. V gave up 4 bases and J gave up 7 bases, with 14 bases separating them. The CDR3 reads CASSVSGIVQPQHF. CDR3 coding DNA: TGTGCCAGCAGTGTGTCTGGGATCGTACAGCCCCAGCATTTT.

CDR3 in amino acids: CASTRGAHGYTF. CDR3 DNA: TGTGCCAGCACCCGGGGGGCCCATGGCTACACCTTC. This chain uses TRBV6-5 with TRBJ1-2; TRBD1 is a possible D gene (6 bases). The CDR3 is 12 residues long. Trimming took 7 bases from V and 6 from J, leaving 12 bases between them. Germline CDR1 is MNHEY and CDR2 is SVGAGI.

The chain is built from TRBV6-5 and TRBJ2-7, with 8 bases fitting TRBD1. With V trimmed by 4 bases and J by 2 bases, 7 bases remained unmatched. CDR1 MNHEY and CDR2 SVGAGI come from the germline V gene. This CDR3 is built from 15 residues. The chain's CDR3 is CASSWTTGVAYEQYF. Here the CDR3 DNA reads TGTGCCAGCAGTTGGACGACAGGGGTGGCCTACGAGCAGTACTTC.

This clone was seen a few times. The chain has TRBV4-3 and TRBJ2-3, with D uncertain. Germline values: CDR1 LGHNA, CDR2 YSLEER. The CDR3 spans 15 residues. V shed 4 bases and J shed 4 bases, with 15 bases lying between them. The CDR3 region is CASSLLLGPPDTQYF. CDR3 coding DNA: TGCGCCAGCAGCCTCTTGTTGGGCCCCCCAGATACGCAGTATTTT.

The V call is TRBV25-1, the J call TRBJ1-4; 7 bases align to TRBD1. The junction had 9 bases not matched to a gene; V was cut back by 6 bases and J by 8 bases. The CDR3 contains 14 residues. Germline assignment: CDR1 MGHDK and CDR2 SYGVNS. The CDR3 DNA follows: TGTGCCAGCAGGGGGGCCAGGGGGGCCGAAAAACTGTTTTTT. This translates into CASRGARGAEKLFF.

The V and J genes are TRBV7-6 and TRBJ2-1; 8 nucleotides agree with TRBD2. Trimming removed 1 base from V and 6 bases from J; junction bases left unmatched: 8. Germline V gene sequence: CDR1 SGHVS, CDR2 FNYEAQ. This CDR3 contains 16 residues. CDR3 residues: CASSLGGLAGINEQFF. CDR3 nucleotide sequence: TGTGCCAGCAGCTTAGGAGGCCTAGCGGGTATCAATGAGCAGTTCTTC.

This clone was seen a handful of times. CDR3 loop: CASSQDPDLGYEQYF. The CDR3 DNA follows: TGCGCCAGCAGCCAAGACCCCGACCTGGGCTACGAGCAGTACTTC. The V and J genes are TRBV4-3 and TRBJ2-7; no reliable D call. The CDR3 has 15 residues. CDR1 and CDR2 (germline): LGHNA, YSLEER. V was pared by 0 bases and J by 3 bases, with 12 bases between.

This sequence joins TRBV7-9 and TRBJ2-3, with 8 bases matching TRBD2. Germline V gene sequence: CDR1 SEHNR, CDR2 FQNEAQ (reference sequence). V was clipped by 4 bases and J by 5 bases; unmatched bases: 11. CDR3 length: 16 residues. This chain's CDR3 is CASSSRPAGVVDTQYF. CDR3 in DNA: TGTGCCAGCAGCTCCCGCCCAGCGGGAGTTGTAGATACGCAGTATTTT.

The V and J genes are TRBV4-2 and TRBJ2-5; possible D gene TRBD1, 5 bases. Per germline, CDR1 LGHNA and CDR2 YNFKEQ. This CDR3 is 15 amino acids long. The ends were cut back, 5 bases at V and 2 bases at J, with 15 bases in the middle. The chain's CDR3 is CASSTNPGPQETQYF. CDR3 nucleotide sequence: TGTGCCAGCAGCACAAATCCAGGGCCTCAAGAGACCCAGTACTTC.